This T cell receptor beta chain was retrieved from a study of multiple sclerosis patients with progressive multifocal leukoencephalopathy. Findings and limits, study-wide: In most PML patients, TRB repertoires appeared less diverse by entropy. Expanded clones at PML onset predated and persisted through natalizumab therapy.

Each PCR contained spiked synthetic TR CDR3 controls spanning every V-J pairing. Here immunoSEQ multiplex PCR was the method, and the copy in TCRdb shows in-frame clones only, minus some. This table holds about 30,000 clones, roughly 89% found once. Concerning this clone itself: Its matching antigen is unknown.

As to time point: 5 to 6 months of natalizumab therapy. All PML patients were female, and all patients had earlier interferon beta. The germline V gene has CDR1 MNHNY and CDR2 SVGAGI (reference sequence). This CDR3 is built from 14 residues. Trimming shortened V by 11 bases and J by 3 bases, and 20 bases separated the two germline ends. The material was PBMCs, obtained from a patient treated with natalizumab. The chain links TRBV6-6 to TRBJ2-7; D possibly corresponds to TRBD1 (5 bases). The receptor comes from a human donor with multiple sclerosis. CDR3 bases: TGTGCCGTGGGCTTGGCCAGGGTGGGCTACGAGCAGTACTTC. Translated: CAVGLARVGYEQYF.